The 21 T cell receptor beta chains below all came from one sample that was sequenced in a study of shared clonotypes between healthy human individuals. Positive CCR7 selection of CD45RO-negative cells yielded the naive CD8 cells, and terminally differentiated effector memory CD45RA+ cells were excluded. Libraries were prepared by immunoSEQ multiplex PCR; TCRdb keeps only in-frame clonotypes and omits some of them. The sample lists 550,000 to 750,000 clones, about 91% occurring once. The sample comprised naive CD8+ T cells sorted from blood. The receptors stem from a man aged 30 to 45 in good health.

This rearrangement joins TRBV5-1 to TRBJ2-5, with D perhaps matching TRBD2 (6 bases). The CDR3 consists of 17 residues. V shed 3 bases and J shed 2 bases, with 20 bases lying between them. Germline V gene lookup returns CDR1 SGHRS and CDR2 YFSETQ. This CDR3 is CASSSPRGGISQETQYF. DNA of the CDR3: TGCGCCAGCAGCTCCCCGCGTGGGGGGATTAGTCAAGAGACCCAGTACTTC.

The chain uses TRBV9 and TRBJ1-1; 7 bases fit TRBD1. The CDR3 loop spans 12 amino acids. V shed 4 bases and J 7 bases; nucleotides not matched to a gene: 4. CDR1 SGDLS and CDR2 YYNGEE come from the germline V gene. The chain's CDR3 is CASSSTGDEAFF. DNA of the CDR3: TGTGCCAGCAGCAGTACAGGGGATGAAGCTTTCTTT.

V gene TRBV6-1 combines with J gene TRBJ2-1, with 10 bases identical to TRBD2. Germline assignment: CDR1 MNHNS and CDR2 SASEGT. Losses at the gene ends were 3 bases for V and 3 bases for J; bases not matched to a gene: 5. There are 16 residues in the CDR3. CDR3 sequence: CASSDRTSGHYNEQFF. DNA for the CDR3: TGTGCCAGCAGTGATCGGACTAGCGGACACTACAATGAGCAGTTCTTC.

The chain uses TRBV7-9 and TRBJ2-1; no clear D gene. Trimming left V 7 bases short and J 8 bases short, with 9 bases between. The germline V gene has CDR1 SEHNR and CDR2 FQNEAQ (reference sequence). This CDR3 is 11 amino acids long. This CDR3 reads CASTKGYEQFF. The CDR3 coding sequence is TGTGCCAGCACCAAGGGTTATGAGCAGTTCTTC.

This sequence joins TRBV27 and TRBJ2-3; unclear D gene. V was cut by 3 bases and J by 2 bases, with 6 bases left in between. CDR3 length: 13 residues. From germline, CDR1 is MNHEY and CDR2 SMNVEV (reference sequence). The CDR3 DNA follows: TGTGCCAGCAGTTTTGAGGACACAGATACGCAGTATTTT. Amino acids: CASSFEDTDTQYF.

This chain connects TRBV28 to TRBJ1-2; unclear D gene. V was cut by 6 bases and J by 5 bases, with 13 bases left in between. The CDR3 totals 13 residues. Germline CDR1 is MDHEN and CDR2 is SYDVKM. The CDR3 sequence: CASRPDADYGYTF. In DNA, the CDR3 is TGTGCCAGCAGACCAGACGCAGATTATGGCTACACCTTC.

This chain links TRBV9 with TRBJ2-2, with 7 bases identical to TRBD1. V dropped 3 bases and J dropped 1; count of bases not matched to a gene: 9. The CDR3 is 17 residues long. Germline V gene lookup returns CDR1 SGDLS and CDR2 YYNGEE. The CDR3 nucleotides read TGTGCCAGCAGCGACCCTCTAACAGGGGTGAACACCGGGGAGCTGTTTTTT. Residues: CASSDPLTGVNTGELFF.

CDR3 DNA sequence: TGTGCCAGCAGCTTGTGGGGGATCGGGGCGACCAACAATGAGCAGTTCTTC. Translation: CASSLWGIGATNNEQFF. V usage is TRBV7-9 and J usage is TRBJ2-1; D may match TRBD1 or TRBD2 (5 bases each). Trimming stripped 3 bases from V and 5 bases from J, with 20 bases between. Germline CDR1 SEHNR, CDR2 FQNEAQ (reference sequence). This CDR3 contains 17 residues.

This clone has more than one count but fewer than ten. J is TRBJ1-2 and V is TRBV6-6, with 9 bases lining up with TRBD1. This CDR3 contains 13 residues. Germline loops: CDR1 MNHNY, CDR2 SVGAGI (reference sequence). V lost 6 bases to trimming and J lost 6 bases; unmatched junction nucleotides: 5. This chain's CDR3 is CASSQQGANGYTF. Written as DNA, the CDR3 is TGTGCCAGCAGCCAACAGGGGGCAAATGGCTACACCTTC.

V gene TRBV5-6 combines with J gene TRBJ2-3, with D unresolved. The CDR3 totals 15 residues. V shed 2 bases and J shed 1 base, with 11 bases lying between them. Germline values: CDR1 SGHDT, CDR2 YYEEEE. CDR3 loop: CASSFDGGGTDTQYF. The CDR3 DNA is TGTGCCAGCAGCTTTGATGGCGGAGGCACAGATACGCAGTATTTT.

The genes are TRBV27 and TRBJ2-7, with TRBD1 identical over 9 bases. V was pared by 5 bases and J by 6 bases, with 8 bases of the junction left unmatched. Germline V lookup: CDR1 MNHEY, CDR2 SMNVEV (reference sequence). The CDR3 contains 14 residues. The CDR3 DNA is TGTGCCAGCAGTCTCCTCGGACAGGGGCCCGAGCAGTACTTC. As protein: CASSLLGQGPEQYF.

The rearrangement uses TRBV12-1 and TRBJ2-7; the table's D call, TRBD1, has no DNA check behind it. TRBV12-1 is given as a pseudogene. CDR3 length: 14 amino acids. CDR3 bases: TGTGCCAGCAGCTTTGCGGGACACCTCTACGAGCAGTACTTC. Translating gives CASSFAGHLYEQYF.

The chain has TRBV7-2 and TRBJ2-7, with 15 nucleotides matching TRBD2. The V gene's germline CDR1 is SGHTA and CDR2 FQGNSA. The length of the CDR3 is 15 residues. V shed 5 bases and J 5 bases; nucleotides not matched to a gene: 4. The CDR3 region is CASSQGTSGRHEQYF. In DNA form, the CDR3 reads TGTGCCAGCAGCCAAGGGACTAGCGGGAGGCACGAGCAGTACTTC.

The chain has TRBV29-1 and TRBJ2-1; TRBD2 is a possible D gene (6 bases). Deletions cut 1 base from V and 0 bases from J, with 13 bases between. The CDR3 sequence is 16 residues long. Germline-derived CDR1 and CDR2 are SQVTM and ANQGSEA. The CDR3 is CSVEGSAGPSYNEQFF. The CDR3 nucleotides are TGCAGCGTTGAAGGGTCCGCGGGACCCTCCTACAATGAGCAGTTCTTC.

The chain has TRBV30 and TRBJ2-3; D possibly corresponds to TRBD2 (6 bases). The germline CDR1 and CDR2 sequences are GTSNPN and SVGIG (reference sequence). CDR3 size: 12 residues. Trimming shortened V by 5 bases and J by 0 bases, and 6 bases separated the two germline ends. CDR3 DNA: TGTGCCTGGGGAGGGAGCACAGATACGCAGTATTTT. Translating gives CAWGGSTDTQYF.

The J gene is TRBJ2-7, the V gene TRBV4-1; TRBD2 aligns across 15 bases. Germline lookup yields CDR1 MGHRA and CDR2 YSYEKL. The CDR3 has 18 amino acids. J lost 5 bases, V lost 3 bases, and 11 bases had no gene match. The CDR3 DNA reads TGCGCCAGCAGCCACCACCCCGCCGGGACTAGCGGGAGGAACGAGCAGTACTTC. Its protein is CASSHHPAGTSGRNEQYF.

About this clone: The junction departs from germline at one end; a sequencing error may be responsible. The chain employs TRBV7-7 and TRBJ2-1; 9 bases are a match to TRBD2. Germline assignment: CDR1 SSHAT and CDR2 FNYEAQ (reference sequence). This CDR3 spans 18 amino acids. The CDR3 DNA is TGTGCTAGCAGCTTATTTGAAGGTAGCGGGAGTGGTGGCAATGAGCAGTTCTTC. As protein: CASSLFEGSGSGGNEQFF.

This rearrangement joins TRBV27 to TRBJ2-2, with D perhaps matching TRBD1 (5 bases). The CDR3 runs 15 residues. V lost 2 bases to trimming and J lost 5 bases, with 12 bases between them. CDR1 and CDR2 from the germline V gene are MNHEY and SMNVEV (reference sequence). CDR3 bases: TGTGCCAGCAGTTTAAAAGGGGCCAAGACCGGGGAGCTGTTTTTT. Protein sequence: CASSLKGAKTGELFF.

This chain connects TRBV7-3 to TRBJ2-7; the match to TRBD2 covers 12 bases. CDR1 is SGHTA and CDR2 is FQGTGA in the germline V gene. The V segment lost 5 bases and the J segment 4 bases; nucleotides outside the gene matches: 6. CDR3 size: 15 residues. The CDR3 DNA is TGTGCCAGCAGCCAAACCGGGACTAGCGGGTACGAGCAGTACTTC. This gives the protein CASSQTGTSGYEQYF.

V gene TRBV11-2 combines with J gene TRBJ2-7; 11 positions agree with TRBD2. The germline gives CDR1 SGHAT, CDR2 FQNNGV. Trimming removed 7 bases from V and 4 bases from J; junction bases left unmatched: 12. The CDR3 consists of 16 residues. The CDR3 nucleotides are TGTGCCAGCACATCACGGAGCCTAGCGGGAGGTTACGAGCAGTACTTC. Its protein product is CASTSRSLAGGYEQYF.

The genes are TRBV5-1 and TRBJ2-3, with TRBD2 matching 12 bases. J was trimmed by 0 bases and V by 1 base; bases with no gene match: 6. This CDR3 region has 18 residues. Germline assignment: CDR1 SGHRS and CDR2 YFSETQ. The CDR3 coding sequence is TGCGCCAGCAGCTTGTCGCTAGCGGGAGGGACGAGCACAGATACGCAGTATTTT. It specifies CASSLSLAGGTSTDTQYF.